Below, 10 T cell receptor beta chains from the same sample are listed, as sequenced in a study of breast tumors, draining lymph nodes, adjacent tissues. The lymph nodes were axillary draining lymph nodes from breast cancer patients. TCRdb independently ran MiXCR on the multiplex PCR reads; one entry per CDR3 protein. The table has about 180,000 distinct CDR3 sequences, 30% to 35% seen once; the top ten hold about 4%. The material sequenced was axillary lymph node tissue. These TCRs come from a female donor with breast cancer. Some clones in this sample may be carry-over from other donors' samples.

Ten or more counts support this clonotype. V usage is TRBV5-5 and J usage is TRBJ1-5; D unclear. CDR3 length equals 14 residues. Germline V gene data show CDR1 as SGHKS and CDR2 as YYEKEE (reference sequence). V dropped 0 bases and J dropped 7 bases, with 11 bases sitting between them. CDR3 protein: CASSLGFGMQPQHF. The CDR3 region has the DNA TGTGCCAGCAGCTTGGGGTTCGGGATGCAGCCCCAGCATTTT.

This clonotype appeared many times. This rearrangement joins TRBV5-4 to TRBJ2-7, with D possibly being TRBD1 (6 bases). The germline gives CDR1 SGHNT, CDR2 YYREEE (reference sequence). V gave up 2 bases and J gave up 5 bases, with 11 bases separating them. The CDR3 is 13 residues long. The CDR3 here is CASSLNRVDEQYF. CDR3 DNA: TGTGCCAGCAGCTTAAACAGGGTCGACGAGCAGTACTTC.

This clonotype was seen ten or more times. A read error may be the cause here, since a much bigger clone is one base away. The J gene is TRBJ1-2, the V gene TRBV20-1; no definite D call. The CDR3 runs 15 residues. Deletions cut 1 base from V and 4 bases from J, with 16 bases between. CDR1 DFQATT and CDR2 SNEGSKA come from the germline V gene (reference sequence). The CDR3 DNA sequence: TGCAGTGCTAGAGCCCCGTCGGGCCTCACCTATGGCTACACCTTC. As protein: CSARAPSGLTYGYTF.

The rearrangement uses TRBV10-2 and TRBJ2-5; D unclear. Germline CDR1 is WSHSY and CDR2 is SAAADI. This CDR3 region has 15 residues. The V end lost 2 bases, the J end lost 1 base, and 11 bases lay between the germline ends. The CDR3 protein is CASSEGLASQETQYF. The CDR3 DNA reads as TGCGCCAGCAGTGAGGGGTTGGCCAGCCAAGAGACCCAGTACTTC.

This clonotype was recorded once. V gene TRBV7-2 combines with J gene TRBJ2-7; D possibly corresponds to TRBD1 (5 bases). The CDR3 sequence is 14 residues long. Trimming removed 5 bases at V and 3 bases at J, with 14 bases between. Germline values: CDR1 SGHTA, CDR2 FQGNSA. DNA of the CDR3: TGTGCCAGCAGCGCCAAGCTTAGGGGCTACGAGCAGTACTTC. Translation: CASSAKLRGYEQYF.

V is TRBV19 and J is TRBJ2-6, with a possible D match to TRBD1 (6 bases). Germline V lookup: CDR1 LNHDA, CDR2 SQIVND (reference sequence). Deletions cut 7 bases from V and 4 bases from J, with 11 bases between. This CDR3 has 14 amino acids. The CDR3 spells CASNKGTGANVLTF. CDR3 DNA: TGTGCCAGTAATAAGGGGACAGGGGCCAACGTCCTGACTTTC.

This sequence joins TRBV28 and TRBJ1-5; D might be TRBD1 (5 bases). This CDR3 region has 14 residues. Germline V CDR1 and CDR2: MDHEN, SYDVKM. The germline V and J ends were trimmed by 6 bases and 0 bases, with 9 bases remaining between them. CDR3 in amino acids: CASRLGASNQPQHF. Written as DNA, the CDR3 is TGTGCCAGCAGATTAGGGGCTAGCAATCAGCCCCAGCATTTT. The whole variable domain, filled in from reference TRBV28 and TRBJ1-5, reads DVKVTQSSRYLVKRTGEKVFLECVQDMDHENMFWYRQDPGLGLRLIYFSYDVKMKEKGDIPEGYSVSREKKERFSLILESASTNQTSMYLCASRLGASNQPQHFGDGTRLSIL.

This clonotype was seen many times. The J gene is TRBJ2-7, the V gene TRBV6-1; TRBD1 matches 9 bases. This CDR3 has 14 amino acids. V was pared by 6 bases and J by 6 bases, with 9 bases of the junction left unmatched. CDR1 and CDR2 (germline): MNHNS, SASEGT. The CDR3 bases are TGTGCCAGCAGGGAGGGACAGGGAATGGGCGAGCAGTACTTC. The encoded protein is CASREGQGMGEQYF.

This clonotype was counted only a few times. A much larger clone differs from this one at a single base, so this may be a read error. V is TRBV20-1 and J is TRBJ2-7, with D possibly being TRBD1 (5 bases). Per the germline V gene, CDR1 is DFQATT and CDR2 is SNEGSKA (reference sequence). The CDR3 contains 12 residues. The CDR3 nucleotides are TGCAGTGCGCAGAAGGGGTCCTACGAGCCGTACTTC. It is translated as CSAQKGSYEPYF.

CDR3 in DNA: TGTGCCAGCAGCCATTCCCCTGACAGACTTTATAGCAATCAGCCCCAGCATTTT. Amino acid sequence: CASSHSPDRLYSNQPQHF. The V and J genes are TRBV3-1 and TRBJ1-5, with TRBD1 as a possible D gene (5 bases). The V end was cut by 3 bases, the J end by 0 bases, with 18 bases between. Germline-derived CDR1 and CDR2 are LGHDT and YNNKEL (reference sequence). The length of the CDR3 is 18 residues.